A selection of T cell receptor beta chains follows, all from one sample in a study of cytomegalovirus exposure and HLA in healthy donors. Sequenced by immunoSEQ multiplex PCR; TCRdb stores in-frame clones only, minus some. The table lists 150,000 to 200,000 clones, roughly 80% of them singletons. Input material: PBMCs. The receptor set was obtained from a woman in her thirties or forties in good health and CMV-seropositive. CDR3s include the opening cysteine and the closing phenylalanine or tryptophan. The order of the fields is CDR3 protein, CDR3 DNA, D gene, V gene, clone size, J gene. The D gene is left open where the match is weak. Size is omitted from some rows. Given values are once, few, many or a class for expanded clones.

CDR3 protein: CASNPYPPGQGLGGYTF
CDR3 DNA: TGTGCCAGCAACCCTTACCCCCCCGGACAGGGCTTGGGAGGCTACACCTTC
D gene: TRBD1
V gene: TRBV2
clone size: -
J gene: TRBJ1-2

CDR3 protein: CASSLSYRGYYGYTF
CDR3 DNA: TGTGCCAGCAGCCTCTCTTACAGGGGTTACTATGGCTACACCTTC
D gene: TRBD1
V gene: TRBV11-2
clone size: -
J gene: TRBJ1-2

CDR3 protein: CASSLAGDYGYTF
CDR3 DNA: TGTGCCAGCAGCTTAGCCGGAGACTATGGCTACACCTTC
D gene: -
V gene: TRBV7-2
clone size: once
J gene: TRBJ1-2

CDR3 protein: CASRQGARRDYGYTF
CDR3 DNA: TGTGCCAGCAGACAGGGGGCGCGAAGGGACTATGGCTACACCTTC
D gene: TRBD1
V gene: TRBV6-1
clone size: -
J gene: TRBJ1-2

CDR3 protein: CASSLRRGPGSNEQFF
CDR3 DNA: TGTGCCAGCAGTTTACGTAGGGGGCCCGGGAGCAATGAGCAGTTCTTC
D gene: -
V gene: TRBV27
clone size: -
J gene: TRBJ2-1

CDR3 protein: CASNRERLAGGRETQYF
CDR3 DNA: TGTGCCAGCAATAGGGAACGACTAGCGGGAGGGAGGGAGACCCAGTACTTC
D gene: TRBD2
V gene: TRBV2
clone size: once
J gene: TRBJ2-5

CDR3 protein: CASSAHPPGLYGYTF
CDR3 DNA: TGTGCCAGCAGCGCCCACCCCCCGGGACTCTATGGCTACACCTTC
D gene: -
V gene: TRBV11-2
clone size: few
J gene: TRBJ1-2

CDR3 protein: CASSRSSTTYNEQFF
CDR3 DNA: TGTGCCAGCAGCCGAAGTAGCACTACCTACAATGAGCAGTTCTTC
D gene: -
V gene: TRBV7-2
clone size: -
J gene: TRBJ2-1

CDR3 protein: CASSQGTGGSGYTF
CDR3 DNA: TGCGCCAGCAGCCAAGGGACAGGGGGAAGTGGCTACACCTTC
D gene: TRBD1
V gene: TRBV4-3
clone size: -
J gene: TRBJ1-2

CDR3 protein: CASSLSSGWNTEAFF
CDR3 DNA: TGCGCCAGCAGCTTGTCTTCGGGGTGGAACACTGAAGCTTTCTTT
D gene: -
V gene: TRBV5-1
clone size: -
J gene: TRBJ1-1

CDR3 protein: CASSKGTGVTTGELFF
CDR3 DNA: TGTGCCAGCAGTAAAGGGACAGGGGTTACCACCGGGGAGCTGTTTTTT
D gene: TRBD1
V gene: TRBV6-1
clone size: -
J gene: TRBJ2-2

CDR3 protein: CASRKPGLANSNEQFF
CDR3 DNA: TGTGCCAGTAGGAAGCCGGGACTAGCGAATAGCAATGAGCAGTTCTTC
D gene: TRBD2
V gene: TRBV19
clone size: -
J gene: TRBJ2-1

CDR3 protein: CASSPGLAGGQDEQYF
CDR3 DNA: TGTGCCAGCAGCCCGGGACTAGCGGGAGGTCAAGACGAGCAGTACTTC
D gene: TRBD2
V gene: TRBV9
clone size: -
J gene: TRBJ2-7